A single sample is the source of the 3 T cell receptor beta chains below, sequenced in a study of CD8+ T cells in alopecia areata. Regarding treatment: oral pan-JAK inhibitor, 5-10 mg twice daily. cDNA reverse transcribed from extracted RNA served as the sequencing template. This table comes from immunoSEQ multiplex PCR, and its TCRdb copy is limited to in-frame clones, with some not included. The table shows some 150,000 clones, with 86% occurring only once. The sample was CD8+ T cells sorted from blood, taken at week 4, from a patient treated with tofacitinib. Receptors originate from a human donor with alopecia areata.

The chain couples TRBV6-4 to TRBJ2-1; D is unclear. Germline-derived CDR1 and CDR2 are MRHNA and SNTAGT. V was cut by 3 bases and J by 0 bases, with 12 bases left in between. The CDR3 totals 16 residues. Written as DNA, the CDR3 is TGTGCCAGCAGTGAAGTAATCGGTAGCTCCTACAATGAGCAGTTCTTC. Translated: CASSEVIGSSYNEQFF.

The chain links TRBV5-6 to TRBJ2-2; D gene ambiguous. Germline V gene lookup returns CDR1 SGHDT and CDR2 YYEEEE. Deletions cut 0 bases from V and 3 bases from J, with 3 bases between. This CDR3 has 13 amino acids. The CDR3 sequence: CASSLGYTGELFF. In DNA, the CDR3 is TGTGCCAGCAGCTTGGGGTACACCGGGGAGCTGTTTTTT.

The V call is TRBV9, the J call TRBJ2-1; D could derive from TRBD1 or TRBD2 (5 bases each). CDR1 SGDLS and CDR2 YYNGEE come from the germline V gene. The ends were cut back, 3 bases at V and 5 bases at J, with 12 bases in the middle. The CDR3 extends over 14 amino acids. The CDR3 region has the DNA TGTGCCAGCAGCGCCGCCGGGACCCACAATGAGCAGTTCTTC. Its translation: CASSAAGTHNEQFF.